The source of this TCR beta chain is a study of T cell clones after liver transplantation. Study outcomes and limitations: These preliminary findings come from unstandardized post-transplant sampling times.

Details on this clone: The antigen is unknown.

The V end was cut by 2 bases, the J end by 1 base, with 9 bases between. The CDR3 runs 14 residues. Germline V gene lookup returns CDR1 MDHEN and CDR2 SYDVKM. Method: immunoSEQ multiplex PCR; TCRdb's copy keeps in-frame clones and lacks some. In the table there are some 9,000 clones, 72% of which are singletons. The J gene is TRBJ2-7, the V gene TRBV28; D is perhaps TRBD1 (5 bases). Sequences were derived from CD8+ T cells from blood, sampled at the 15-month timepoint. This sequence originates from a human patient who received a liver transplant. Some T cells may possibly be graft donor cells. CDR3: CASSLGAASYEQYF. The CDR3 DNA sequence: TGTGCCAGCAGTTTAGGGGCCGCATCCTACGAGCAGTACTTC.